One and the same sample provided the 15 T cell receptor beta chains below, sequenced in a study of memory CD4+ T cells and cytomegalovirus serostatus. The sort gate was single viable CD3+CD4+CD8-CD45RO+ cells for memory CD4+ T cells. Libraries were prepared by immunoSEQ multiplex PCR; TCRdb keeps only in-frame clonotypes and omits some of them. The repertoire consists of around 50,000 clones, with 60% to 80% occurring once and the leading ten covering 0.5% to 0.7%. Sequencing was carried out using memory CD4+ T cells from blood. These receptor sequences come from an adult in good health and CMV-seronegative.

V and J are TRBV27 and TRBJ1-1; D is undetermined. Trimming pared 3 bases from V and 8 bases from J, leaving 13 bases between. From germline, CDR1 is MNHEY and CDR2 SMNVEV (reference sequence). This CDR3 has 13 residues. DNA for the CDR3: TGTGCCAGCAGTTTCAACTTTAGGCAGGAAGCTTTCTTT. Translation: CASSFNFRQEAFF.

The V gene is TRBV5-1, the J gene TRBJ1-3; TRBD1 matches at 9 bases. Germline values: CDR1 SGHRS, CDR2 YFSETQ. J gave up 0 bases and V 4 bases, and 17 bases lay outside the gene matches. The CDR3 length is 20 residues. The CDR3 nucleotides read TGCGCCAGCAGCCCAAATCCCGGGACAGGGATGTTTGGCTCTGGAAACACCATATATTTT. Encoded protein: CASSPNPGTGMFGSGNTIYF.

This chain's CDR3 is CASSLDGQALYGYTF. CDR3 nucleotide sequence: TGCGCCAGCAGCCTCGATGGACAGGCCCTCTATGGCTACACCTTC. The chain combines TRBV5-1 with TRBJ1-2, with 7 bases lining up with TRBD1. Losses at the gene ends were 4 bases for V and 4 bases for J; bases not matched to a gene: 10. The CDR3 extends over 15 amino acids. Germline-derived CDR1 and CDR2 are SGHRS and YFSETQ.

The rearrangement joins TRBV5-4 to TRBJ1-2; 10 nucleotides line up with TRBD1. CDR1 is SGHNT and CDR2 is YYREEE in the germline V gene (reference sequence). The CDR3 runs 14 residues. V shed 2 bases and J 6 bases; nucleotides not matched to a gene: 4. CDR3 amino acids: CASSLRTGGNGYTF. The CDR3 DNA is TGTGCCAGCAGCTTACGGACAGGGGGTAATGGCTACACCTTC.

The chain couples TRBV19 to TRBJ2-7, with TRBD1 as a possible D gene (6 bases). V gave up 5 bases and J gave up 0 bases, with 8 bases separating them. Germline-derived CDR1 and CDR2 are LNHDA and SQIVND (reference sequence). CDR3 length equals 13 residues. CDR3 residues: CASSQGSSYEQYF. As DNA, the CDR3 is TGTGCCAGTAGTCAGGGGAGCTCCTACGAGCAGTACTTC.

The chain is built from TRBV6-1 and TRBJ2-7; D is undetermined. V was clipped by 4 bases and J by 0 bases, with 4 bases between them. Germline lookup yields CDR1 MNHNS and CDR2 SASEGT. CDR3 size: 12 residues. The CDR3 spells CASSASSYEQYF. CDR3 nucleotide sequence: TGTGCCAGCAGTGCCAGCTCCTACGAGCAGTACTTC.

The rearrangement links TRBV6-5 to TRBJ1-5, with TRBD1 matching over 7 bases. The CDR3 covers 13 residues. The V and J ends lost 8 bases and 5 bases, in that order; junction bases with no gene match: 6. CDR1 and CDR2 from the germline V gene are MNHEY and SVGAGI. The CDR3 is CASQTGYDQPQHF. The CDR3 nucleotides read TGTGCCAGCCAGACAGGGTACGATCAGCCCCAGCATTTT.

V gene TRBV28 combines with J gene TRBJ2-7, with D tentatively TRBD2 (6 bases). V shed 3 bases and J shed 2 bases, with 11 bases lying between them. CDR3 length: 14 amino acids. CDR1 and CDR2 from the germline V gene are MDHEN and SYDVKM. The CDR3 coding sequence is TGTGCCAGCAGTTTGTACGGGAGTCCCTACGAGCAGTACTTC. It specifies CASSLYGSPYEQYF.

This clone is medium-sized in the sample. The chain links TRBV5-4 to TRBJ1-4; TRBD1 agrees at 9 bases. From germline, CDR1 is SGHNT and CDR2 YYREEE (reference sequence). The CDR3 consists of 15 residues. V dropped 0 bases and J dropped 10; count of bases not matched to a gene: 7. CDR3 loop: CASSLGGQGGGKLFF. CDR3 nucleotide sequence: TGTGCCAGCAGCTTGGGGGGACAGGGAGGAGGAAAACTGTTTTTT.

J is TRBJ2-1 and V is TRBV28; D unclear. Trimming took 5 bases from V and 8 from J, leaving 13 bases between them. The V gene's germline CDR1 is MDHEN and CDR2 SYDVKM. This CDR3 contains 13 residues. The CDR3 region is CASSPLNVYEQFF. CDR3 coding DNA: TGTGCCAGCAGTCCGCTTAATGTTTATGAGCAGTTCTTC.

The table lists this clone with a few counts. V gene TRBV5-4 combines with J gene TRBJ2-5; D remains unclear. The CDR3 runs 15 residues. V lost 3 bases and J 2 bases, leaving 14 bases between the germline ends. Germline V gene data show CDR1 as SGHNT and CDR2 as YYREEE (reference sequence). CDR3 protein: CASSSAFGRQETQYF. The CDR3 DNA reads as TGTGCCAGCAGCTCCGCTTTTGGCCGTCAAGAGACCCAGTACTTC. Full variable domain (rest looked up from reference TRBV5-4 and TRBJ2-5): ETGVTQSPTHLIKTRGQQVTLRCSSQSGHNTVSWYQQALGQGPQFIFQYYREEENGRGNFPPRFSGLQFPNYSSELNVNALELDDSALYLCASSSAFGRQETQYFGPGTRLLVL.

The J gene is TRBJ2-6, the V gene TRBV6-5; TRBD1 matches at 8 bases. V shed 6 bases and J 3 bases; nucleotides not matched to a gene: 4. The CDR3 spans 15 residues. Germline values: CDR1 MNHEY, CDR2 SVGAGI. As DNA, the CDR3 is TGTGCCAGCAGGCCACAGGGGGATGGGGCCAACGTCCTGACTTTC. This codes for CASRPQGDGANVLTF.

This clone was observed a few times. This rearrangement joins TRBV5-1 to TRBJ1-4; no clear D. Germline CDR1 and CDR2: SGHRS and YFSETQ. This CDR3 is built from 16 residues. Trimming took 0 bases from V and 7 from J, leaving 16 bases between them. The CDR3 sequence: CASSLEVRATAEKLFF. The CDR3 DNA is TGCGCCAGCAGCTTGGAAGTCCGAGCTACAGCTGAAAAACTGTTTTTT.

V is TRBV6-1 and J is TRBJ2-3; the match to TRBD2 covers 10 bases. The germline CDR1 and CDR2 sequences are MNHNS and SASEGT. The CDR3 consists of 16 residues. V shed 2 bases and J 4 bases; nucleotides not matched to a gene: 6. CDR3 in DNA: TGTGCCAGCAGTGAAAGTGGAGCGGGAGGGTCAGATACGCAGTATTTT. It is translated as CASSESGAGGSDTQYF.

This clone has a single count. The chain joins TRBV11-2 to TRBJ2-3; TRBD2 aligns across 10 bases. The germline CDR1 and CDR2 sequences are SGHAT and FQNNGV. CDR3 size: 16 residues. Trimming at V came to 5 bases and at J to 2 bases, leaving 7 bases not matched to a gene. This chain's CDR3 is CASSLGLAPTTDTQYF. The DNA for the CDR3 is TGTGCCAGCAGCCTGGGACTAGCGCCAACCACAGATACGCAGTATTTT.